This T cell receptor beta chain emerged from a study of spatial heterogeneity in lung cancer. After removal of 4 bases from V and 1 base from J, the junction contained 2 bases not matched to a gene. There are 13 residues in the CDR3. Germline lookup yields CDR1 DFQATT and CDR2 SNEGSKA (reference sequence). This clonotype is deemed medium-sized (0.01 to 0.1%). Its antigen remains unidentified. Study observations and caveats: Counts of expanded intratumoral alpha and beta TCRs tracked tumor mutation counts.

Time point: sample taken at primary tumor resection. MiXCR, applied by TCRdb to the 5' RACE reads, yields one record per CDR3 protein. Among nearly 5,000 distinct CDR3 sequences listed, around 13% were seen once. The clonotype comes from a female donor with early-stage non-small cell lung cancer. This chain connects TRBV20-1 to TRBJ1-1; 8 bases line up with TRBD1. Sequences were derived from lung tumor tissue, sampled at surgery. Written as DNA, the CDR3 is TGCAGTGCTATCGACAGGGGGAACACTGAAGCTTTCTTT. Translating gives CSAIDRGNTEAFF.